This T cell receptor beta chain was obtained from a study of T cells in localized non-small cell lung cancer. Repertoires were generated with immunoSEQ multiplex PCR, while TCRdb's copy carries only in-frame clones and drops some. The profile covers around 41,000 clones, with 65% to 90% appearing a single time and roughly 8.5% taken by the ten largest. The V gene lost 7 bases and the J gene lost 5 bases, with 15 bases spanning the gap. Germline V lookup: CDR1 MNHEY, CDR2 SMNVEV (reference sequence). The CDR3 is made up of 13 amino acids. Only a few counts were recorded for this clone. No antigen is known for it. Overall study findings and caveats: Heterogeneity cannot be ruled out, as sequencing used one tumor region only. Uninvolved adjacent lung had higher T cell clonality than tumor and all other tissues. For the top 100 tumor clones, a median roughly 56 also appeared in adjacent lung.

The clonotype originates from a man aged 40 to 70 with stage II lung adenocarcinoma. J is TRBJ2-7 and V is TRBV27; weak D call: TRBD2 (6 bases). The specimen comprised PBMCs, sampled before any cancer treatment. This CDR3 is CASMRGSGDEQYF. The CDR3 nucleotides read TGTGCCAGCATGCGGGGAAGTGGCGACGAGCAGTACTTC.